A single sample gave rise to the 2 T cell receptor beta chains below, sequenced in a study of OX40 agonist ivuxolimab in advanced cancers. Libraries were built with the immunoSEQ multiplex PCR assay. TCRdb's version of the immuneACCESS table is confined to in-frame rearrangements and falls short of the full clone set. An unresolved V gene accounts for under half of the shortfall where checked; the remainder is of unknown origin. The sample table records some 60,000 clones; 86% of these occur just once. Of the sample, roughly 13% falls within the top ten clones. The sequences come from CD4+ or CD8+ T cells sorted from blood, collected in a trial of the OX40 agonist ivuxolimab. The receptors were sampled from an adult with an advanced solid tumor such as melanoma, head and neck, liver or kidney cancer.

CDR3 sequence (DNA): TGTGCCACCGAAAGAAAGGGATCCTACAATGAGCAGTTCTTC. This sequence encodes CATERKGSYNEQFF. The rearrangement links TRBV19 to TRBJ2-1; unclear D gene. CDR1 is LNHDA, CDR2 SQIVND, per germline (reference sequence). Trimming shortened V by 10 bases and J by 1 base, and 14 bases separated the two germline ends. The CDR3 is made up of 14 amino acids.

The rearrangement links TRBV13 to TRBJ2-7; D may be TRBD2 (6 bases). The ends were cut back, 2 bases at V and 6 bases at J, with 14 bases in the middle. Germline V CDR1 and CDR2: PRHDT, FYEKMQ (reference sequence). The CDR3 totals 14 residues. CDR3 sequence (DNA): TGTGCCAGCAGCTTACGGGAGCAGCCGGGCGAGCAGTACTTC. This sequence encodes CASSLREQPGEQYF.